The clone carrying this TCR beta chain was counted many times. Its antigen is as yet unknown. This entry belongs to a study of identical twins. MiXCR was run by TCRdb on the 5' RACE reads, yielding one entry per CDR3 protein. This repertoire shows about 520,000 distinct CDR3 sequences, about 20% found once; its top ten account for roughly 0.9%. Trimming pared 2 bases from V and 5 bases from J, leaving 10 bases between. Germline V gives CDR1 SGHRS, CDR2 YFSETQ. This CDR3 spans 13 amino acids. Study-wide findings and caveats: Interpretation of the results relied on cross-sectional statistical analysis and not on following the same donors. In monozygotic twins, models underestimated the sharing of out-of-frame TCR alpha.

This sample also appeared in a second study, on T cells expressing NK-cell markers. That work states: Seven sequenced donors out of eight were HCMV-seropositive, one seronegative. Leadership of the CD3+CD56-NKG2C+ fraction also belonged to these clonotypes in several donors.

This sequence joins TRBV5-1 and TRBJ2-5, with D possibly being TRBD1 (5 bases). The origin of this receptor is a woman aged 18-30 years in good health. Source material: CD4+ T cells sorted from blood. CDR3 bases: TGCGCCAGCAGCTTCCAGGGTGGGGAGACCCAGTACTTC. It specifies CASSFQGGETQYF.